This T cell receptor (beta chain) was retrieved from a study of T-cell reconstitution after alpha-beta-depleted transplantation in children. The authors prepared the TCRbeta library with unique molecular identifiers. TCRdb itself ran the PCR reads through MiXCR, one entry per CDR3 protein. The repertoire holds over 200,000 distinct CDR3 sequences, with 8% to 10% as singletons. CDR3 size: 15 residues. Germline V lookup: CDR1 MNHNS, CDR2 SASEGT. V lost 5 bases to trimming and J lost 5 bases; unmatched junction nucleotides: 11. The sample in question was PBMCs from the stem cell graft donor, obtained from the stem cell graft. This chain uses TRBV6-1 with TRBJ1-1; 7 bases fit TRBD1. The sequence was obtained from a human donor who donated a stem cell graft to a child with acute lymphoblastic leukemia. The CDR3, as DNA: TGTGCCAGCAGTCTTAACAGGGGTTTGGATACTGAAGCTTTCTTT. Amino acids: CASSLNRGLDTEAFF.